This is a list of T cell receptor beta chains from one sample in a study of T cells after yellow fever vaccination. TCRdb processed the 5' RACE reads anew with MiXCR; each CDR3 protein has one entry. The sample yields 50,000 or so distinct CDR3 sequences, 5% to 8.5% seen once. Sequencing was performed on CD8+ T cells not binding an NS4B(214-222) dextramer, sorted from PBMCs, taken about 49 days after the first yellow fever vaccination. Receptor source: a man aged 18 to 30 who received the YFV17D yellow fever vaccine. Both conserved end residues are trimmed from each CDR3. The listing skips clone size in some rows; elsewhere it reads once, few, many or a size class.

TRBV7-9	TRBJ1-1	few	ASSPPNTGSEAF
TRBV7-9	TRBJ2-7	many	ASSPPTGYEQY
TRBV4-1	TRBJ1-1	many	ASSQVSASNTEAF
TRBV7-3	TRBJ2-2	few	ASSTTGGATPGSCF
TRBV7-2	TRBJ2-1	few	ASSPRQGVYEQF
TRBV4-1	TRBJ2-7	many	ASSHGQGALYEQY
TRBV4-1	TRBJ1-5	many	ASSQGPGAMPQH
TRBV20-1	TRBJ2-7	many	SARDPGVSEQY
TRBV4-1	TRBJ1-4	-	ASSQGYSTGEKLF
TRBV13	TRBJ1-2	many	ASNKDRDYGYT
TRBV7-9	TRBJ1-5	few	ASSPLGADYSNQPQH
TRBV27	TRBJ2-1	few	ASSLTSGGAFGYNEQF
TRBV12-3/TRBV12-4	TRBJ2-5	few	ASTPGSGGLLQETQY
TRBV27	TRBJ2-6	many	ASSQWTGVLGANVLT
TRBV9	TRBJ2-5	few	ASSVGQGQETQY
TRBV5-1	TRBJ1-1	-	ASSLGTGEATEAF
TRBV7-3	TRBJ2-1	few	ASSLNSGVSYNEQF
TRBV20-1	TRBJ1-1	few	SVNVGANTEAF
TRBV4-2	TRBJ1-2	few	ASSQDEGDSLANYGYT
TRBV12-5	TRBJ2-3	few	ASGSPTGPAQY
TRBV7-8	TRBJ2-1	many	ASSLVWGLAYNEQF
TRBV27	TRBJ1-2	many	ASSLRQGGGYT
TRBV4-3	TRBJ2-6	many	ASSQDLGSGANVLT
TRBV4-1	TRBJ1-5	few	ASSPGTGRDQPQH
TRBV29-1	TRBJ1-2	-	SADRDYGYT
TRBV6-5	TRBJ1-1	many	GVGTGNTEAF
TRBV5-6	TRBJ2-7	many	ASNGFNGELYEQY
TRBV19	TRBJ2-7	few	ASSITHPREQY
TRBV7-2	TRBJ1-5	-	ASSPFDSNQPQH
TRBV11-2	TRBJ2-7	few	ASSLDKHTMSSYEQY
TRBV7-9	TRBJ1-1	-	ASNRNPDTEAF
TRBV7-8	TRBJ1-1	few	ASSPTLNTEAF
TRBV6-2/TRBV6-3	TRBJ2-2	many	ASSYSRNTGELF
TRBV7-2	TRBJ2-1	few	ASSARLAGGNYNEQF
TRBV11-2	TRBJ2-5	-	ASSPTGLAFQETQY
TRBV20-1	TRBJ1-1	many	SAGTPYTEAF
TRBV7-9	TRBJ2-5	-	ASSPRSRVLVETQY
TRBV19	TRBJ1-3	few	ASSVGSGNTIY
TRBV29-1	TRBJ2-4	-	SGGLTKNIQY
TRBV14	TRBJ1-1	few	ASSHRGNTEAF
TRBV12-3/TRBV12-4	TRBJ2-1	many	ASARLAGGPSYNEQF
TRBV20-1	TRBJ1-6	-	SARSGNGNSPLH
TRBV27	TRBJ1-6	many	ASSLGVGQSYNSPLH
TRBV6-5	TRBJ1-2	-	ASSYTQAEVSFNYGYT
TRBV29-1	TRBJ2-2	many	SGALAGGPVTGELF
TRBV1	TRBJ2-2	-	TSSPGANTGELF